The T cell receptor beta chain under discussion was sequenced for a study of cytomegalovirus exposure and HLA in healthy donors. The overall study: The Caucasian-associated ancestry cluster held about 80% of a few hundred genotyped donors. Study outcomes and limitations: TCR beta V segments were, for the most part, productive about 87% or about 30% of the time in an earlier analysis. Researchers reported in a later analysis that a missense DCLRE1C variant was tied to TCR beta V- and J-gene trimming. Overall, around 160 TCR beta chains were annotated as cytomegalovirus-associated.

In this sample, this clone turned up a few times. No antigen is known for it. With 60 Vbeta and 13 Jbeta primers, the PCR was carried out. Here immunoSEQ multiplex PCR was the method, and the copy in TCRdb shows in-frame clones only, minus some. The sample records 100,000 to 150,000 clones, roughly a tenth being singletons. The specimen was PBMCs. The clonotype originates from a woman aged 18-29 years in good health and CMV-seropositive.

CDR3 in DNA: TGTGCCAGCAGCTTAGACTACGGGGCTAACTATGGCTACACCTTC. It encodes CASSLDYGANYGYTF. J is TRBJ1-2 and V is TRBV7-9, with D uncertain. Trimming took 1 base from V and 0 from J, leaving 9 bases between them. The CDR3 runs to 15 residues. The V gene's germline CDR1 is SEHNR and CDR2 FQNEAQ (reference sequence). Drawing the rest from reference TRBV7-9 and TRBJ1-2, the complete variable domain is DTGVSQNPRHKITKRGQNVTFRCDPISEHNRLYWYRQTLGQGPEFLTYFQNEAQLEKSRLLSDRFSAERPKGSFSTLEIQRTEQGDSAMYLCASSLDYGANYGYTFGSGTRLTVV.